Shown below are 14 T cell receptor beta chains from a single sample sequenced in a study of blood T cell repertoires in COVID-19. Produced via immunoSEQ multiplex PCR; TCRdb's table is partial and in-frame only. The table lists over 150,000 clones, roughly 91% of them singletons. The sequencing sample was made of peripheral blood. All receptors come from a man between 45 and 60 years old who had recovered from COVID-19.

This chain connects TRBV6-2 or TRBV6-3 to TRBJ2-5; possible D gene TRBD2, 5 bases. CDR1 MNHEY and CDR2 SVGEGT come from the germline V gene. The V end was cut by 2 bases, the J end by 3 bases, with 13 bases between. This CDR3 region has 15 residues. The DNA of the CDR3 is TGTGCCAGCAGTTACACTGGACTCCCTAAAGAGACCCAGTACTTC. Protein product: CASSYTGLPKETQYF.

This clone was observed a single time. J is TRBJ1-1 and V is TRBV19; 10 bases fit TRBD1. The germline gives CDR1 LNHDA, CDR2 SQIVND (reference sequence). The V gene end was trimmed by 6 bases and the J gene end by 6 bases; junction bases not matched to a gene: 10. The CDR3 runs 15 residues. In DNA, the CDR3 is TGTGCCAGTAGCCCCCGGACAGGGGGTAACTCTGAAGCTTTCTTT. Protein product: CASSPRTGGNSEAFF.

This clone appeared a single time. The CDR3 DNA sequence: TGTGCCACCCAACTAGCGGGAGGAGCCTCCTACAATGAGCAGTTCTTC. Translating it yields CATQLAGGASYNEQFF. The chain combines TRBV19 with TRBJ2-1, with 12 bases fitting TRBD2. After removal of 10 bases from V and 0 bases from J, the junction contained 7 bases not matched to a gene. Germline V CDR1 and CDR2: LNHDA, SQIVND (reference sequence). CDR3 length: 16 residues. Using reference TRBV19 and TRBJ2-1 for the parts outside the CDR3, the full variable domain is DGGITQSPKYLFRKEGQNVTLSCEQNLNHDAMYWYRQDPGQGLRLIYYSQIVNDFQKGDIAEGYSVSREKKESFPLTVTSAQKNPTAFYLCATQLAGGASYNEQFFGPGTRLTVL.

The chain recombines TRBV7-2 with TRBJ2-1; TRBD2 aligns across 11 bases. The CDR3 loop spans 17 amino acids. The V and J ends lost 3 bases and 0 bases, in that order; junction bases with no gene match: 4. Germline CDR1 SGHTA, CDR2 FQGNSA. As DNA, the CDR3 is TGTGCCAGCAGCTTTCTAGCGGGAGGCCGCTCCTACAATGAGCAGTTCTTC. Translating gives CASSFLAGGRSYNEQFF.

The rearrangement joins TRBV18 to TRBJ1-5; possible D gene TRBD1, 6 bases. Trimming left V 4 bases short and J 1 base short, with 8 bases between. The CDR3 is 14 amino acids. Germline lookup yields CDR1 KGHSH and CDR2 LQKENI. The CDR3 nucleotides are TGTGCCAGCTCACGAGGGGGAAGCAATCAGCCCCAGCATTTT. The encoded protein is CASSRGGSNQPQHF.

The genes are TRBV2 and TRBJ1-1; 8 nucleotides match TRBD1. The CDR3 totals 14 residues. Germline assignment: CDR1 SNHLY and CDR2 FYNNEI. The V gene end was trimmed by 7 bases and the J gene end by 5 bases; junction bases not matched to a gene: 9. CDR3 protein: CASIEQGGLTEAFF. The CDR3 DNA reads TGTGCCAGCATCGAACAGGGGGGTTTGACTGAAGCTTTCTTT.

This rearrangement joins TRBV5-6 to TRBJ2-3, with 7 bases aligning to TRBD2. CDR1 SGHDT and CDR2 YYEEEE come from the germline V gene. J was trimmed by 4 bases and V by 5 bases; bases with no gene match: 13. The CDR3 is 16 residues long. CDR3 residues: CASRARDLAGADTQYF. In DNA form, the CDR3 reads TGTGCCAGCAGGGCCCGGGACCTCGCGGGGGCAGATACGCAGTATTTT.

The rearrangement links TRBV7-6 to TRBJ1-4; 9 bases are shared with TRBD1. Germline values: CDR1 SGHVS, CDR2 FNYEAQ. The CDR3 totals 15 residues. Losses at the gene ends were 1 base for V and 5 bases for J; bases not matched to a gene: 2. CDR3 DNA sequence: TGTGCCAGCAGCTTAGGAACAGGGGGCAATGAAAAACTGTTTTTT. Translated: CASSLGTGGNEKLFF.

This clone showed up just a few times. V usage is TRBV7-9 and J usage is TRBJ2-1, with D possibly being TRBD2 (6 bases). Trimming took 4 bases from V and 4 from J, leaving 17 bases between them. CDR1 and CDR2 (germline): SEHNR, FQNEAQ (reference sequence). The CDR3 totals 16 residues. This CDR3 is CASSSTSSRRYNEQFF. The CDR3, as DNA: TGTGCCAGCAGCTCAACTAGCTCGCGACGATACAATGAGCAGTTCTTC.

A single count supports this clone. CDR3 sequence: CASNSVGLAYNEQFF. CDR3 DNA sequence: TGTGCCAGCAACTCCGTGGGCTTAGCCTACAATGAGCAGTTCTTC. The chain employs TRBV5-4 and TRBJ2-1; D is unclear. The ends were cut back, 6 bases at V and 2 bases at J, with 15 bases in the middle. CDR1 is SGHNT, CDR2 YYREEE, per germline (reference sequence). The length of the CDR3 is 15 residues.

The chain joins TRBV7-2 to TRBJ1-1, with a tentative D call TRBD1 (5 bases). V lost 1 base to trimming and J lost 1 base, with 10 bases between them. CDR1 and CDR2 (germline): SGHTA, FQGNSA. The CDR3 is 15 amino acids. Written as DNA, the CDR3 is TGTGCCAGCAGCTTAGTCCAGGGTGGGAACACTGAAGCTTTCTTT. The encoded protein is CASSLVQGGNTEAFF.

V is TRBV19 and J is TRBJ2-2; 10 nucleotides line up with TRBD2. J was trimmed by 1 base and V by 6 bases; bases with no gene match: 5. The CDR3 consists of 16 residues. The V gene's germline CDR1 is LNHDA and CDR2 SQIVND (reference sequence). The CDR3 DNA reads as TGTGCCAGTAGAAGGGCTAGCGGGGGGAACACCGGGGAGCTGTTTTTT. Translating gives CASRRASGGNTGELFF.

The chain carries TRBV2 and TRBJ2-5; 8 positions agree with TRBD1. Unmatched junction bases numbered 9, after V lost 8 bases and J lost 4 bases. The CDR3 has 14 residues. Germline V gives CDR1 SNHLY, CDR2 FYNNEI. The CDR3 DNA is TGTGCCAGCTCTTTCGGGCAGGGGGCAGAGACCCAGTACTTC. Encoded protein: CASSFGQGAETQYF.

J is TRBJ1-1 and V is TRBV12-5, with D possibly matching TRBD1 (5 bases). This CDR3 spans 14 amino acids. The germline gives CDR1 LGHNT, CDR2 FRNRAP. V lost 1 base and J lost 3, with 9 bases in between. CDR3 sequence: CASGLGGADTEAFF. CDR3 coding DNA: TGTGCTAGTGGTTTGGGGGGCGCCGACACTGAAGCTTTCTTT. The full variable domain, rest sourced from reference TRBV12-5 and TRBJ1-1, is DARVTQTPRHKVTEMGQEVTMRCQPILGHNTVFWYRQTMMQGLELLAYFRNRAPLDDSGMPKDRFSAEMPDATLATLKIQPSEPRDSAVYFCASGLGGADTEAFFGQGTRLTVV.